Listed below are T cell receptor beta chains from one sample, sequenced in a study of T cell clusters in autoimmune cytopenias. TCRdb re-called the multiplex PCR reads and catalogs CDR3 proteins one per entry, DNA excluded. The sample table sets out 6,000 to 8,000 distinct CDR3 sequences. These data were likewise used in another study, on T cell repertoires in aging, cancer and after chemotherapy.

The sequencing input was peripheral blood. Source of these receptors: a human donor in good health. CDR3s include the opening cysteine and the closing phenylalanine or tryptophan. Part of the rows lack a size; the others show once, few, many or a class for expanded clones.

j_gene | v_gene | abundance | CDR3aa
TRBJ2-7 | TRBV6-5 | medium-sized | CASSYSGPDYEQYF
TRBJ2-1 | TRBV19 | medium-sized | CASSSGLAVEQFF
TRBJ2-7 | TRBV27 | NA | CASSSYRGFYEQYF
TRBJ1-5 | TRBV19 | NA | CASSIALGSRSNQPQHF
TRBJ2-7 | TRBV6-5 | NA | CASSYSSRSAAYEQYF
TRBJ1-5 | TRBV11-3 | medium-sized | CASSLNRDQPQHF
TRBJ1-1 | TRBV5-6 | NA | CASSRDRGRTEAFF
TRBJ2-7 | TRBV29-1 | medium-sized | CSVEDPSASGGSYEQYF
TRBJ1-6 | TRBV6-5 | NA | CASSRRVDRVGSPLHF
TRBJ1-1 | TRBV5-4 | NA | CASSPGGNTEAFF
TRBJ2-1 | TRBV18 | NA | CASSPDGSYNEQFF
TRBJ1-6 | TRBV5-6 | medium-sized | CASSLGRYHSPLHF
TRBJ1-2 | TRBV12-3/TRBV12-4 | NA | CASSLGQGAFGYTF
TRBJ1-4 | TRBV29-1 | medium-sized | CSGMGANEKLFF
TRBJ2-7 | TRBV29-1 | medium-sized | CSVGNHRDYGEQYF
TRBJ2-3 | TRBV19 | medium-sized | CASSISDRSTDTQYF
TRBJ1-1 | TRBV7-6 | NA | CASSPGRGGYTEAFF
TRBJ1-5 | TRBV6-5 | NA | CASRPLNNQPQHF
TRBJ1-2 | TRBV19 | NA | CASSITQGSGYTF
TRBJ1-2 | TRBV5-6 | NA | CASSLEGRGIYGYTF
TRBJ1-1 | TRBV29-1 | medium-sized | CSVESRESNTEAFF
TRBJ2-5 | TRBV12-3/TRBV12-4 | NA | CASSPFQRGGKETQYF
TRBJ2-3 | TRBV5-4 | NA | CASSLKTRDTQYF
TRBJ1-2 | TRBV19 | NA | CASTNTYGYTF
TRBJ1-3 | TRBV18 | NA | CASSPWTLISSGNTIYF
TRBJ2-7 | TRBV6-2/TRBV6-3 | NA | CASSYWTGPLREQYF
TRBJ2-1 | TRBV19 | medium-sized | CASSMTSGGYPEQFF
TRBJ2-2 | TRBV5-1 | NA | CASSAQGGANTGELFF
TRBJ1-3 | TRBV6-6 | NA | CASSPGRGAPGNTIYF
TRBJ2-1 | TRBV19 | medium-sized | CASSIDLEGHEQFF
TRBJ1-6 | TRBV7-9 | NA | CASSPLATDNSPLHF
TRBJ2-2 | TRBV24-1 | medium-sized | CATGQENTGELFF
TRBJ2-5 | TRBV30 | hyperexpanded | CAWSLSAGGDEETQYF
TRBJ1-5 | TRBV19 | NA | CASGVVYHQGQPQHF
TRBJ1-4 | TRBV18 | NA | CASSPQSRQGVKLFF
TRBJ2-5 | TRBV7-6 | NA | CASSPGRGGPETQYF
TRBJ2-6 | TRBV5-6 | medium-sized | CASSRDSGGLTF
TRBJ2-7 | TRBV5-1 | NA | CASSLRDRVYEQYF
TRBJ2-1 | TRBV27 | NA | CASTPSLLSYNEQFF
TRBJ2-7 | TRBV5-4 | medium-sized | CASSRTGGGEYEQYF
TRBJ2-7 | TRBV6-6 | NA | CASSLTRAYEQYF